One sample yielded the 10 T cell receptor beta chains listed below, sequenced in a study of blood T cell repertoires in COVID-19. Method: immunoSEQ multiplex PCR; TCRdb's copy keeps in-frame clones and lacks some. This table has around 200,000 clones, approximately 83% appearing once. The sample was peripheral blood. These receptor sequences come from a man aged 50 to 59 with active or convalescent COVID-19.

About this clone: Additional DNA sequences in this sample encode the identical CDR3. CDR3 bases: TGCGCCAGCAGCTCAAACTACGAGCAGTACTTC. This encodes CASSSNYEQYF. V gene TRBV5-1 combines with J gene TRBJ2-7; D gene ambiguous. There are 11 residues in the CDR3. CDR1 and CDR2 (germline): SGHRS, YFSETQ. Trimming shortened V by 3 bases and J by 3 bases, and 4 bases separated the two germline ends.

J is TRBJ1-4 and V is TRBV9; D remains unclear. Germline V gene data show CDR1 as SGDLS and CDR2 as YYNGEE. There are 16 residues in the CDR3. The germline V and J ends were trimmed by 4 bases and 3 bases, with 16 bases remaining between them. The CDR3 spells CASSLTVGEANEKLFF. The CDR3 bases are TGTGCCAGCAGCTTGACGGTGGGTGAGGCTAATGAAAAACTGTTTTTT.

The rearrangement links TRBV10-3 to TRBJ2-1; 13 bases are a match to TRBD2. Per the germline V gene, CDR1 is ENHRY and CDR2 is SYGVKD. Trimming took 6 bases from V and 7 from J; bases not matched to a gene: 6. The CDR3 loop spans 15 amino acids. As DNA, the CDR3 is TGTGCCATCAGCCGGACTAGCGGGGGTGAAAATGAGCAGTTCTTC. It yields the protein CAISRTSGGENEQFF.

Only one count was recorded for this clone. This chain joins TRBV6-2 or TRBV6-3 and TRBJ1-2, with TRBD1 matching 7 bases. CDR1 and CDR2 (germline): MNHEY, SVGEGT. J was trimmed by 8 bases and V by 5 bases; bases with no gene match: 8. This CDR3 is 13 amino acids long. CDR3 nucleotide sequence: TGTGCCAGCAGTCCCAGACAGGGATACGGCTACACCTTC. Translated: CASSPRQGYGYTF.

This clone was counted once. This chain uses TRBV3-1 (or the pseudogene TRBV3-2) with TRBJ2-4; 8 bases are a match to TRBD2. Germline trimming cut 4 bases from V and 0 bases from J; bases unmatched to any gene: 5. CDR1 LGHDT and CDR2 YNNKEL come from the germline V gene (reference sequence). The CDR3 contains 16 residues. CDR3 nucleotides: TGTGCCAGCAGCCTAGCGGGGACCTTAGCCAAAAACATTCAGTACTTC. This gives the protein CASSLAGTLAKNIQYF.

The rearrangement links TRBV5-1 to TRBJ2-3; TRBD1 might be the D (6 bases). The CDR3 sequence is 15 residues long. Trimming removed 0 bases at V and 4 bases at J, with 12 bases between. CDR1 is SGHRS and CDR2 is YFSETQ in the germline V gene. The DNA of the CDR3 is TGCGCCAGCAGCTTGGCCAGCGCAGGGGCAGATACGCAGTATTTT. Amino acids: CASSLASAGADTQYF.

CDR3 in amino acids: CAWKYPQGVLGYTF. The CDR3 bases are TGTGCCTGGAAGTATCCACAGGGAGTTTTGGGCTACACCTTC. The chain recombines TRBV30 with TRBJ1-2; possible D gene TRBD1, 6 bases. The CDR3 has 14 residues. V gave up 4 bases and J gave up 8 bases, with 20 bases separating them. Germline V gene data show CDR1 as GTSNPN and CDR2 as SVGIG (reference sequence).

V usage is TRBV7-6 and J usage is TRBJ1-1, with 7 nucleotides matching TRBD1. Per the germline V gene, CDR1 is SGHVS and CDR2 is FNYEAQ. J was trimmed by 1 base and V by 5 bases; bases with no gene match: 4. The CDR3 totals 14 residues. The DNA for the CDR3 is TGTGCCAGCAGCGCAGGGGGGTGGAACACTGAAGCTTTCTTT. Amino acid sequence: CASSAGGWNTEAFF. The variable domain in full, with the rest retrieved from reference TRBV7-6 and TRBJ1-1, is GAGVSQSPRYKVTKRGQDVALRCDPISGHVSLYWYRQALGQGPEFLTYFNYEAQQDKSGLPNDRFSAERPEGSISTLTIQRTEQRDSAMYRCASSAGGWNTEAFFGQGTRLTVV.

The chain recombines TRBV30 with TRBJ1-5, with 8 bases matching TRBD1. Trimming removed 5 bases from V and 5 bases from J; junction bases left unmatched: 5. Germline loops: CDR1 GTSNPN, CDR2 SVGIG (reference sequence). This CDR3 has 13 residues. In nucleotides, the CDR3 is TGTGCCTGGGAATCGGGACAGGATCAGCCCCAGCATTTT. Its translation is CAWESGQDQPQHF.

The chain joins TRBV11-2 to TRBJ1-2; D remains ambiguous. Germline V gene lookup returns CDR1 SGHAT and CDR2 FQNNGV. The CDR3 loop spans 13 amino acids. V lost 11 bases and J lost 6, with 19 bases in between. The DNA for the CDR3 is TGTGCCTTCTCTCGGGGTATCGGGAATGGCTACACCTTC. It encodes CAFSRGIGNGYTF.